These 13 T cell receptor beta chains were sequenced from one sample in a study of shared clonotypes between healthy human individuals. The table came from immunoSEQ multiplex PCR; TCRdb's copy has only in-frame clones and leaves some out. Counted here are over a million clones, 78% occurring once; the ten biggest clones make up approximately 0.56%. Sequenced: memory CD4+ T cells from PBMCs. Subset defined: CD45RA-negative fraction. These receptor sequences come from a man aged 18 to 30 in good health. Some clones in this sample may be carry-over from other donors' samples.

This clone was counted between two and nine times. This chain uses TRBV5-1 with TRBJ1-5; possible D gene TRBD1, 6 bases. CDR3 length equals 14 residues. V gave up 1 base and J gave up 4 bases, with 9 bases separating them. From germline, CDR1 is SGHRS and CDR2 YFSETQ. In DNA form, the CDR3 reads TGCGCCAGCAGCTTGACAGGGCCAAATCAGCCCCAGCATTTT. It is translated as CASSLTGPNQPQHF.

The chain joins TRBV6-1 to TRBJ2-3; perhaps D is TRBD1 or TRBD2 (5 bases each). V shed 4 bases and J shed 7 bases, with 24 bases lying between them. The germline V gene encodes CDR1 MNHNS and CDR2 SASEGT. The CDR3 runs to 17 residues. CDR3 sequence: CASSATRDASRTYTQYF. The CDR3 DNA sequence: TGTGCCAGCAGTGCCACCCGGGACGCGTCCAGGACGTATACGCAGTATTTT.

The CDR3 sequence: CASSPTAGGPYEQYF. CDR3 in DNA: TGTGCCAGCTCACCGACAGCGGGAGGCCCCTACGAGCAGTACTTC. This chain joins TRBV18 and TRBJ2-7; 9 bases fit TRBD2. Per the germline V gene, CDR1 is KGHSH and CDR2 is LQKENI. After removal of 3 bases from V and 2 bases from J, the junction contained 5 bases not matched to a gene. This CDR3 spans 15 amino acids.

The gene calls are TRBV7-2 and TRBJ1-4; 9 nucleotides align to TRBD1. Germline V CDR1 and CDR2: SGHTA, FQGNSA. V lost 4 bases to trimming and J lost 8 bases; unmatched junction nucleotides: 8. The length of the CDR3 is 15 residues. The CDR3: CASSSGDRDEEKLFF. CDR3 DNA sequence: TGTGCCAGCAGCTCGGGGGACAGGGATGAAGAAAAACTGTTTTTT.

This sequence joins TRBV6-1 and TRBJ2-4; 14 bases are shared with TRBD2. The germline gives CDR1 MNHNS, CDR2 SASEGT. CDR3 length: 14 amino acids. The junction had 3 bases not matched to a gene; V was cut back by 6 bases and J by 8 bases. CDR3 nucleotide sequence: TGTGCCAGCAGCGGACTAGCGGGAGGATACATTCAGTACTTC. Protein product: CASSGLAGGYIQYF.

V is TRBV4-2 and J is TRBJ2-5, with TRBD2 as a possible D gene (5 bases). V was trimmed by 0 bases and J by 5 bases, leaving 10 bases between them. CDR1 LGHNA and CDR2 YNFKEQ come from the germline V gene. The CDR3 spans 14 residues. CDR3 amino acids: CASSQDPSTETQYF. In nucleotides, the CDR3 is TGTGCCAGCAGCCAAGATCCTAGCACGGAGACCCAGTACTTC.

The chain carries TRBV7-9 and TRBJ1-1, with 7 bases fitting TRBD1. Per germline, CDR1 SEHNR and CDR2 FQNEAQ (reference sequence). V lost 5 bases, J lost 0 bases, and 9 bases stayed unmatched. This CDR3 is built from 16 residues. CDR3 sequence: CASSPGGGVLNTEAFF. The CDR3 DNA reads as TGTGCCAGCAGCCCGGGAGGGGGCGTCTTGAACACTGAAGCTTTCTTT. Together with reference TRBV7-9 and TRBJ1-1, the CDR3 gives the full variable domain: DTGVSQNPRHKITKRGQNVTFRCDPISEHNRLYWYRQTLGQGPEFLTYFQNEAQLEKSRLLSDRFSAERPKGSFSTLEIQRTEQGDSAMYLCASSPGGGVLNTEAFFGQGTRLTVV.

This rearrangement joins TRBV7-8 to TRBJ2-1, with 10 bases matching TRBD2. The CDR3 is 18 amino acids. Per the germline V gene, CDR1 is SGHVS and CDR2 is FQNEAQ. V lost 1 base, J lost 6 bases, and 12 bases stayed unmatched. CDR3 bases: TGTGCCAGCAGCTTAGTTCGTAGGTTAGCGGGAGGATTCAATGAGCAGTTCTTC. Its protein product is CASSLVRRLAGGFNEQFF.

CDR3 sequence reads: CATLDPVSTDTQYF. The CDR3 nucleotides read TGTGCCACCCTTGACCCAGTCAGCACAGATACGCAGTATTTT. The rearrangement links TRBV28 to TRBJ2-3; D gene unclear. CDR3 length: 14 amino acids. Germline V gene lookup returns CDR1 MDHEN and CDR2 SYDVKM. Trimming stripped 10 bases from V and 0 bases from J, with 14 bases between.

The chain employs TRBV27 and TRBJ2-7; D perhaps matches TRBD1 (5 bases). This CDR3 spans 14 amino acids. Trimming stripped 5 bases from V and 6 bases from J, with 17 bases between. CDR1 and CDR2 (germline): MNHEY, SMNVEV (reference sequence). The CDR3 loop reads CASSRIQGSGEQYF. DNA for the CDR3: TGTGCCAGCAGTCGAATTCAGGGTTCCGGCGAGCAGTACTTC.

This chain joins TRBV11-3 and TRBJ1-1, with D perhaps matching TRBD1 (6 bases). The CDR3 contains 12 residues. The V and J ends lost 5 bases and 10 bases respectively, with 14 bases between them. Germline-derived CDR1 and CDR2 are SGHNT and YENEEA. The CDR3 spells CASSRGADRAFF. The DNA for the CDR3 is TGTGCCAGCAGCAGGGGGGCAGACAGAGCTTTCTTT.

This clone was detected once. A much larger clone lies one base from this, so it may be a read error. Additional DNA sequences in this sample encode the identical CDR3. The chain joins TRBV9 to TRBJ1-2; D remains ambiguous. The length of the CDR3 is 12 residues. Germline V CDR1 and CDR2: SGDLS, YYNGEE. The V end was cut by 0 bases, the J end by 7 bases, with 7 bases between. The CDR3 bases are TGTGCCAGCAGCGTAGAGGCCGGTGGCTACACCTTC. This sequence encodes CASSVEAGGYTF.

V and J are TRBV28 and TRBJ2-1; 13 nucleotides agree with TRBD2. The trim removed 4 bases at V and 8 bases at J, leaving 8 bases unmatched. Per the germline V gene, CDR1 is MDHEN and CDR2 is SYDVKM. This CDR3 spans 16 amino acids. This CDR3 reads CASSSPGTSGTDEQFF. The CDR3 nucleotides read TGTGCCAGCAGTTCCCCCGGGACTAGCGGGACCGATGAGCAGTTCTTC.